This TCR beta chain was recorded in a study of cytotoxic CD8 clonotypes in ibrutinib-treated CLL. Study details: Productive templates per sample averaged roughly 260,000; productive rearrangements, 80,000 to 95,000.

Data came from immunoSEQ multiplex PCR; TCRdb stores just in-frame clones and leaves some out. This table holds some 92,000 clones, roughly three quarters found once. The CDR3 is made up of 16 amino acids. V gave up 4 bases and J gave up 2 bases; unmatched junction bases: 8. The V gene's germline CDR1 is MRHNA and CDR2 SNTAGT. With regard to this clone: Its target is unknown.

Study-wide findings and caveats: Clonality went up at the time of ibrutinib response, stayed stable in sustained remission, and later dropped back toward its baseline level at progression. Under treatment, the uncommon public clonotypes either contracted or remained stable.

This receptor was identified in a human donor with chronic lymphocytic leukemia. This specimen consisted of PBMCs, obtained after 24 months of ibrutinib treatment. The chain combines TRBV6-4 with TRBJ2-5, with 9 bases fitting TRBD2. The chain's CDR3 is CASSAPRGRAQETQYF. CDR3 nucleotide sequence: TGTGCCAGCAGTGCTCCCCGCGGGAGGGCACAAGAGACCCAGTACTTC.